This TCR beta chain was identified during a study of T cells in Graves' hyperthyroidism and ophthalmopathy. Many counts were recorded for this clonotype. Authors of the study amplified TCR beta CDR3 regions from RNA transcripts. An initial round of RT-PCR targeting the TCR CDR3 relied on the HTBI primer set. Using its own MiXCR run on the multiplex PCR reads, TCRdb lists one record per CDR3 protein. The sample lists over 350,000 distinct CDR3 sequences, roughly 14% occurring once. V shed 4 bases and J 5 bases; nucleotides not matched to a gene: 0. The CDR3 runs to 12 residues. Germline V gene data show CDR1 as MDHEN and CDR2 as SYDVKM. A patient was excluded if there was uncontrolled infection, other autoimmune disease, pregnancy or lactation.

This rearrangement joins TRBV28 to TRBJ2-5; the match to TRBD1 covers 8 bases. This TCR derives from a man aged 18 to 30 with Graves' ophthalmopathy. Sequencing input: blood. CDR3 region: CASSSGGETQYF. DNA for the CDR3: TGTGCCAGCAGTTCAGGGGGCGAGACCCAGTACTTC.